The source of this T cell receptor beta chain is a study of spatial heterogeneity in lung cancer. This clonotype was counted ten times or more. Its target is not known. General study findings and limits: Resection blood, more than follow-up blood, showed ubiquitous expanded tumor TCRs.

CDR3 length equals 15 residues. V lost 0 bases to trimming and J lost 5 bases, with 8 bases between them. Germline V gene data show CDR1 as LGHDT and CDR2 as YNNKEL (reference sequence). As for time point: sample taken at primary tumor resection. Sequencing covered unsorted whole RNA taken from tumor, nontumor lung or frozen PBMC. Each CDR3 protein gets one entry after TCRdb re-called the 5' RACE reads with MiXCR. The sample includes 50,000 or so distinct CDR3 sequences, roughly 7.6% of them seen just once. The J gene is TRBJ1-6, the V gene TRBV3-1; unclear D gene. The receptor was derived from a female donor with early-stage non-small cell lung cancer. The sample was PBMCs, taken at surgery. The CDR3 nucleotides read TGTGCCAGCAGCCAAGACAGGAGAGATAATTCACCCCTCCACTTT. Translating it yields CASSQDRRDNSPLHF.